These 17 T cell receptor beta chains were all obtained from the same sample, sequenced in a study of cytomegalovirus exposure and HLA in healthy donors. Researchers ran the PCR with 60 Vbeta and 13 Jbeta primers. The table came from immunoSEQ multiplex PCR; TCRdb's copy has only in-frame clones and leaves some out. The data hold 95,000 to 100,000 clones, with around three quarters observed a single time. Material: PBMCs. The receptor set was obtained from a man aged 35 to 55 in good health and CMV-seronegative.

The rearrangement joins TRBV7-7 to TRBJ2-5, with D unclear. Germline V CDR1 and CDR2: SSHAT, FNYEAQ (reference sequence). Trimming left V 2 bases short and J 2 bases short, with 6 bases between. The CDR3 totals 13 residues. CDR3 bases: TGTGCCAGCAGCTTAACGCTACAAGAGACCCAGTACTTC. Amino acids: CASSLTLQETQYF.

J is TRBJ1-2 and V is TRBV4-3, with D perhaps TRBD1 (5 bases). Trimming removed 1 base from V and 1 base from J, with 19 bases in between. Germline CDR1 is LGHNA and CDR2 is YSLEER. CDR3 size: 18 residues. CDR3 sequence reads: CASSQVVNWRGNNYGYTF. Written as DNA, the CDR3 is TGCGCCAGCAGCCAAGTTGTGAATTGGAGGGGAAATAACTATGGCTACACCTTC.

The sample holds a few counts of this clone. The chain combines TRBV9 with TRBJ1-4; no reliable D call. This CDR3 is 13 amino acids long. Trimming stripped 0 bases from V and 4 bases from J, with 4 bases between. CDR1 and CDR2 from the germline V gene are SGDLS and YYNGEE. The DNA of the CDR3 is TGTGCCAGCAGCGTAGGACTTAATGAAAAACTGTTTTTT. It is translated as CASSVGLNEKLFF.

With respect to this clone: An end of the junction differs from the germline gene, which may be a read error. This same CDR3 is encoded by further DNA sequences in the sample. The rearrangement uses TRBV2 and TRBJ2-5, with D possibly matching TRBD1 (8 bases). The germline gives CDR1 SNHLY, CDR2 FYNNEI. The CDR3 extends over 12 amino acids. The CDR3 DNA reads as TGCGCCAGCATACAGGGGGGGGAGACCCAGTACTTC. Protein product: CASIQGGETQYF.

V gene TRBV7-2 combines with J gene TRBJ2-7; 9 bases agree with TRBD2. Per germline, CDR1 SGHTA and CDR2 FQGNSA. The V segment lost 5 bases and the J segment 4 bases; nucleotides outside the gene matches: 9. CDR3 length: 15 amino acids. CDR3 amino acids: CASSTPREGRYEQYF. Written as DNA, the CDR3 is TGTGCCAGCAGCACACCGCGGGAGGGCCGATACGAGCAGTACTTC.

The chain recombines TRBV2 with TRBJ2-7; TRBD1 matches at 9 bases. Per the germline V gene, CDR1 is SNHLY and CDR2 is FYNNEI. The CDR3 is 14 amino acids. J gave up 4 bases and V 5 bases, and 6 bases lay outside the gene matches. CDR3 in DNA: TGTGCCAGCAGTACCCGGACAGGGGCATACGAGCAGTACTTC. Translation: CASSTRTGAYEQYF.

The CDR3 nucleotides read TGTGCCAGCAGCCCAGAGGCGGCGACGGGGGATACGCAGTATTTT. Its translation is CASSPEAATGDTQYF. The chain couples TRBV9 to TRBJ2-3, with D possibly TRBD2 on 5 matching bases. The CDR3 is 15 amino acids. The ends were cut back, 4 bases at V and 6 bases at J, with 18 bases in the middle. Germline CDR1 SGDLS, CDR2 YYNGEE.

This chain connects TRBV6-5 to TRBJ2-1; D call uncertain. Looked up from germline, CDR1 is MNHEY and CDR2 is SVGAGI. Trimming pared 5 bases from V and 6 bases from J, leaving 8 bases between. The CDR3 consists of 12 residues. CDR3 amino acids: CASSTNTNEQFF. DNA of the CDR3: TGTGCCAGCAGTACAAACACCAATGAGCAGTTCTTC.

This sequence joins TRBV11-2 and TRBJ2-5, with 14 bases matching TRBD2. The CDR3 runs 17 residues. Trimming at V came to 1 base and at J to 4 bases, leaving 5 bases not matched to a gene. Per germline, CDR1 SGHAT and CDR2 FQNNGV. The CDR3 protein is CASSLGRLAGGIETQYF. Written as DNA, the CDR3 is TGTGCCAGCAGCTTAGGGAGACTAGCGGGGGGGATAGAGACCCAGTACTTC.

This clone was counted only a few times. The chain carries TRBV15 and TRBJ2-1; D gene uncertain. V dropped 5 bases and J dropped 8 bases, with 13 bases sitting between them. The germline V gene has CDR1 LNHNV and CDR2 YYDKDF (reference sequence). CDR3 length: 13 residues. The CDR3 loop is CATSGYSIHEQFF. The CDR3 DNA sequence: TGTGCCACCAGCGGTTATAGCATCCATGAGCAGTTCTTC.

In DNA, the CDR3 is TGTGCCAGCAGCGTAGAAATTTTTGGCGAGCAGTTCTTC. Its protein product is CASSVEIFGEQFF. This rearrangement joins TRBV9 to TRBJ2-1; no firm D call. Germline assignment: CDR1 SGDLS and CDR2 YYNGEE. V dropped 0 bases and J dropped 10 bases, with 11 bases sitting between them. The CDR3 has 13 amino acids.

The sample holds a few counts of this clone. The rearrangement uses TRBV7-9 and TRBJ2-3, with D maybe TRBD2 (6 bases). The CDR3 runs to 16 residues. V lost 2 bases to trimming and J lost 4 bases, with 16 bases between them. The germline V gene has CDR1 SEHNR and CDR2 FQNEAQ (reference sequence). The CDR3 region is CASSLSLREKADTQYF. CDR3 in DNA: TGTGCCAGCAGCTTATCTCTCCGGGAGAAGGCAGATACGCAGTATTTT.

The CDR3 sequence: CASSPPPGTQNNEQFF. CDR3 nucleotides: TGTGCCAGCTCACCACCGCCCGGGACACAGAACAATGAGCAGTTCTTC. This chain connects TRBV18 to TRBJ2-1; D might be TRBD1 (6 bases). CDR1 is KGHSH and CDR2 is LQKENI in the germline V gene. Trimming left V 0 bases short and J 5 bases short, with 14 bases between. The CDR3 is made up of 16 amino acids.

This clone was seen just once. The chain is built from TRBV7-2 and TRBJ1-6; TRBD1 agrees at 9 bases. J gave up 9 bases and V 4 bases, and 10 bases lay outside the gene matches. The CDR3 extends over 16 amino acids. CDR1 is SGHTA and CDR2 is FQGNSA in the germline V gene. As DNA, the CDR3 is TGTGCCAGCAGCTCCAGATCCGGGACAGGGAGTTCACCCCTCCACTTT. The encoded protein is CASSSRSGTGSSPLHF.

In DNA, the CDR3 is TGTGCCAGCAGCTCCGAGGGGGTGGTAGCTTTCTTT. Its translation: CASSSEGVVAFF. The chain carries TRBV7-9 and TRBJ1-1, with D tentatively TRBD1 (6 bases). The length of the CDR3 is 12 residues. Trimming shortened V by 4 bases and J by 10 bases, and 13 bases separated the two germline ends. Per the germline V gene, CDR1 is SEHNR and CDR2 is FQNEAQ (reference sequence).

CDR3 amino acids: CSVTQGFNEQFF. CDR3 nucleotide sequence: TGCAGCGTTACACAGGGTTTTAATGAGCAGTTCTTC. V usage is TRBV29-1 and J usage is TRBJ2-1, with a tentative D call TRBD1 (6 bases). V dropped 5 bases and J dropped 7 bases, with 12 bases sitting between them. Looked up from germline, CDR1 is SQVTM and CDR2 is ANQGSEA. The CDR3 is 12 residues long.

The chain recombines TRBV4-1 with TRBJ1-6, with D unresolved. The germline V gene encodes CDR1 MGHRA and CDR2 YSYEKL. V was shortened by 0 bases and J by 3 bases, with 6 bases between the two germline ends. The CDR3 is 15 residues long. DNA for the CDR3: TGCGCCAGCAGCCAAGATGGCAACTATAATTCACCCCTCCACTTT. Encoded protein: CASSQDGNYNSPLHF.